This T cell receptor beta chain stems from a study of beta chain features in type 1 diabetes. In the case of this clone: What it recognizes is unknown.

The investigators reverse transcribed all of the isolated RNA, so they sequenced expressed TCRB transcripts. Clones were read by immunoSEQ multiplex PCR, and TCRdb kept only the in-frame ones, dropping some. The table lists around 100,000 clones, roughly 28% of them singletons, with 0.5% to 0.55% in the top ten. Findings and limits, study-wide: Within patients, naive, central memory and Treg TCRB repertoires seemed more similar than within healthy donors. TCRB CDR3s were moderately but significantly shorter in Type 1 diabetes patients in all four CD4+ subsets. PCR may have favored shorter templates equally in patients and controls.

This CDR3 region has 15 residues. V trimming: 4 bases; J trimming: 7 bases; junction bases outside the gene matches: 12. Germline CDR1 SGHDN, CDR2 FVKESK. This chain joins TRBV14 and TRBJ2-7; TRBD2 agrees at 8 bases. This clonotype was obtained from a young woman with type 1 diabetes. The sample comprised central memory CD4+ T cells from blood. The chain's CDR3 is CASSPLAEYKGEQYF. The CDR3 nucleotides read TGTGCCAGCAGCCCACTAGCGGAGTACAAAGGGGAGCAGTACTTC.